This entry features one T cell receptor (beta chain) sequence. This clone's antigen is unknown. Base qualities were left out, and no much larger clone turns up one base away. This entry comes from a study of blood T cell repertoires in COVID-19 (dated by TCRdb to 2020 to 2022). For context, the study as a whole: The collaborator samples originated in the United States, Italy and Spain and spanned the acute and convalescent phases of COVID-19. The prospective study material was composed of cDNA or gDNA derived from T cells, B-cell-depleted T cells, or PBMCs. Subjects who had been exposed to COVID-19, were actively infected with it, or had recovered from it provided the deeply sampled blood TCRbeta repertoires that made up the dataset. The repertoires were released in a freely available public database intended as a resource for research on the immune response to SARS-CoV-2. The samples were drawn from the first 160 participants of the ongoing ImmuneRACE study and from 1,254 subjects provided by 6 global collaborators. Sample metadata almost always included a de-identified subject ID, COVID-19 status, age in years and sex. HLA class I and class II types, where available, came from metadata supplied by the sample provider rather than from assay-based typing. The investigation overall reported the following: The amount of clinical and demographic metadata varied by source and participant and was provided uncurated.

Whole blood was collected in K2EDTA tubes by collaborating institutions according to the institutions' own protocols. For TCRbeta analysis, collaborators shipped samples in one of three forms: frozen whole blood, isolated PBMCs, or DNA extracted from either of those sample types. The cysteine opens and the phenylalanine closes a CDR3 of 15 amino acids. The kept DNA is CDR3 alone, 45 bases in frame from the first base. As encoded in the germline V gene, CDR1 is SGHRS while CDR2 is YFSETQ. The V end gives up 2 bases and the J end 7 bases, leaving 7 bases in the junction not matched to a gene. The immunoSEQ Assay, a bias-controlled multiplex PCR, was used to amplify TCRbeta CDR3 regions from genomic DNA. The original pipeline was this. Nucleated cell counts per sample were estimated from amplification of reference gene primers within the assay. Sequence reads were collapsed and filtered to measure the absolute abundance of every unique TCRbeta CDR3 rearrangement. For each sample, productive Simpson clonality was calculated as the square root of Simpson's diversity index across productive rearrangements. The clones in this table, taken by TCRdb from immuneACCESS, are in-frame only. Not every clone is retained; where verified, under half of the shortfall comes from an unresolved V gene, and the cause of the rest is unknown. The DNA was the basis for D and trimming; V, J and clone size are from that table. The sample table shows fewer than 90,000 clones, and roughly 80% are seen once. Roughly 4.2% of the sample is held by the ten biggest clonotypes.

The chain couples TRBV5-1 to TRBJ2-7, with 12 middle bases fitting TRBD1. This TCR derives from a woman between 50 and 59 years old with acute or convalescent COVID-19. The specimen sequenced was peripheral blood. The DNA is TGCGCCAGCAGCTTCCCGGGACAGGGGGCTAGGGAGCAGTACTTC. Protein translation: CASSFPGQGAREQYF.